These 23 T cell receptor beta chains came from one sample sequenced in a study of cytomegalovirus exposure and HLA in healthy donors. It was with 60 Vbeta and 13 Jbeta primers that the PCR ran. Sequenced by immunoSEQ multiplex PCR; TCRdb stores in-frame clones only, minus some. This table has 140,000 or so clones, about three quarters appearing once. Sequenced material: PBMCs. The receptors originated from a woman between 25 and 40 years old in good health and CMV-seronegative.

The gene calls are TRBV27 and TRBJ1-1; 9 bases match TRBD1. This CDR3 spans 14 amino acids. The ends lost 5 bases at V and 7 bases at J; junction bases unmatched: 8. Germline V lookup: CDR1 MNHEY, CDR2 SMNVEV (reference sequence). This CDR3 is CASSPQTGGGEAFF. CDR3 sequence (DNA): TGTGCCAGCAGTCCCCAGACAGGGGGAGGTGAAGCTTTCTTT.

This chain uses TRBV5-6 with TRBJ1-4; D perhaps matches TRBD1 (5 bases). Trimming pared 0 bases from V and 6 bases from J, leaving 9 bases between. In germline, CDR1 is SGHDT, CDR2 YYEEEE. There are 14 residues in the CDR3. CDR3 coding DNA: TGTGCCAGCAGCTTGGGCAGGGAATATGAAAAACTGTTTTTT. Protein sequence: CASSLGREYEKLFF.

The V gene is TRBV19, the J gene TRBJ2-1; a weak D match, TRBD2 (6 bases). Trimming removed 6 bases from V and 9 bases from J, with 9 bases in between. Germline-derived CDR1 and CDR2 are LNHDA and SQIVND (reference sequence). The CDR3 is 11 amino acids. The CDR3 sequence is CASRRDGEQFF. CDR3 DNA: TGTGCCAGTAGGCGGGACGGTGAGCAGTTCTTC.

The chain couples TRBV5-6 to TRBJ1-1; no firm D call. Germline values: CDR1 SGHDT, CDR2 YYEEEE. This CDR3 has 15 residues. Trimming removed 0 bases at V and 1 base at J, with 10 bases between. CDR3 region: CASSLATAGNTEAFF. CDR3 DNA sequence: TGTGCCAGCAGCTTGGCTACAGCAGGGAACACTGAAGCTTTCTTT.

This chain links TRBV4-1 with TRBJ2-7, with 7 bases identical to TRBD1. CDR1 and CDR2 (germline): MGHRA, YSYEKL. CDR3 length: 13 amino acids. Unmatched junction bases numbered 3, after V lost 6 bases and J lost 1 base. The CDR3 nucleotides read TGCGCCAGCAGTGCAGGGGGTTCCTACGAGCAGTACTTC. This encodes CASSAGGSYEQYF.

The chain employs TRBV25-1 and TRBJ1-1; D possibly corresponds to TRBD1 (5 bases). The germline CDR1 and CDR2 sequences are MGHDK and SYGVNS. V lost 1 base and J lost 4, with 13 bases in between. This CDR3 is built from 15 residues. The CDR3 spells CASSEWRGWGTEAFF. The CDR3 DNA reads as TGTGCCAGCAGTGAATGGAGGGGCTGGGGCACTGAAGCTTTCTTT.

This chain connects TRBV5-4 to TRBJ2-7, with TRBD1 matching 9 bases. CDR3 length: 16 residues. Germline CDR1 and CDR2: SGHNT and YYREEE (reference sequence). The ends lost 3 bases at V and 0 bases at J; junction bases unmatched: 7. CDR3 sequence: CASSSPGTGSSYEQYF. The CDR3 DNA sequence: TGTGCCAGCAGCTCCCCTGGGACAGGGAGCTCCTACGAGCAGTACTTC.

This clone was picked up one time. This chain links TRBV11-2 with TRBJ2-1, with TRBD2 identical over 9 bases. The germline V gene encodes CDR1 SGHAT and CDR2 FQNNGV. The CDR3 has 14 amino acids. V lost 6 bases and J lost 8; bases outside the gene matches: 8. The DNA of the CDR3 is TGTGCCAGCAGGCGGGGGGGCCTCATGGATGAGCAGTTCTTC. This sequence encodes CASRRGGLMDEQFF.

The chain joins TRBV5-6 to TRBJ2-7; TRBD2 aligns across 7 bases. The CDR3 is made up of 16 amino acids. Germline CDR1 SGHDT, CDR2 YYEEEE. Trimming removed 2 bases from V and 3 bases from J; junction bases left unmatched: 11. For the CDR3, the DNA is TGTGCCAGCAGCTTCCTTACTGGCGGGGGTCTCTACGAGCAGTACTTC. It specifies CASSFLTGGGLYEQYF.

The chain has TRBV7-2 and TRBJ1-4; D may be TRBD1 (5 bases). CDR3 length: 13 amino acids. Trimming stripped 8 bases from V and 8 bases from J, with 15 bases between. Germline values: CDR1 SGHTA, CDR2 FQGNSA. The CDR3 loop is CASHGGGEEKLFF. The CDR3 DNA reads TGTGCCAGCCATGGGGGGGGAGAGGAAAAACTGTTTTTT.

The rearrangement joins TRBV5-4 to TRBJ2-3; 9 nucleotides match TRBD2. Germline-derived CDR1 and CDR2 are SGHNT and YYREEE (reference sequence). CDR3 length equals 17 residues. V was clipped by 0 bases and J by 4 bases; unmatched bases: 9. CDR3 DNA: TGTGCCAGCAGCTTGGCCGGGACTAGCCCTGGGCCAGATACGCAGTATTTT. As protein: CASSLAGTSPGPDTQYF.

The chain has TRBV5-4 and TRBJ1-1; 7 bases match TRBD1. Unmatched junction bases numbered 4, after V lost 1 base and J lost 1 base. The CDR3 consists of 15 residues. The germline V gene has CDR1 SGHNT and CDR2 YYREEE (reference sequence). Here the CDR3 DNA reads TGTGCCAGCAGCTTGTACGGGACAGCGAACACTGAAGCTTTCTTT. It is translated as CASSLYGTANTEAFF.

The chain couples TRBV6-1 to TRBJ1-2; 7 positions agree with TRBD1. The CDR3 length is 15 residues. V lost 6 bases, J lost 8 bases, and 15 bases stayed unmatched. Germline V lookup: CDR1 MNHNS, CDR2 SASEGT. Here the CDR3 reads CASRPRQTGRGGYTF. The CDR3 DNA sequence: TGTGCCAGCAGGCCCCGCCAGACAGGGCGCGGGGGCTACACCTTC.

The rearrangement joins TRBV6-1 to TRBJ2-1; a weak D match, TRBD2 (5 bases). The CDR3 loop spans 13 amino acids. V lost 6 bases and J lost 5, with 11 bases in between. Germline V gene lookup returns CDR1 MNHNS and CDR2 SASEGT. This CDR3 is CASSLLGDNEQFF. The CDR3 DNA follows: TGTGCCAGCAGCCTTTTGGGAGACAATGAGCAGTTCTTC.

The genes are TRBV19 and TRBJ1-2; D remains ambiguous. This CDR3 is 13 amino acids long. The V gene lost 5 bases and the J gene lost 8 bases, with 15 bases spanning the gap. Germline V gene lookup returns CDR1 LNHDA and CDR2 SQIVND (reference sequence). The CDR3 nucleotides read TGTGCCAGTAGTCTCGTCGGGTTTGGCGGCTACACCTTC. Protein: CASSLVGFGGYTF.

This sequence joins TRBV6-6 and TRBJ2-7; 9 nucleotides align to TRBD1. The V gene end was trimmed by 5 bases and the J gene end by 3 bases; junction bases not matched to a gene: 11. The CDR3 is 16 amino acids. Germline CDR1 is MNHNY and CDR2 is SVGAGI (reference sequence). CDR3 nucleotides: TGTGCCAGCAGTCGACCTACAGGGGGCTTCGACTACGAGCAGTACTTC. It encodes CASSRPTGGFDYEQYF.

In this sample, this clone turned up a few times. The chain combines TRBV11-2 with TRBJ2-3, with D possibly TRBD2 on 5 matching bases. Germline CDR1 reads SGHAT; CDR2 reads FQNNGV. V lost 1 base, J lost 1 base, and 6 bases lay in between. The CDR3 runs 14 residues. CDR3 region: CASSLVGGTDTQYF. DNA for the CDR3: TGTGCCAGCAGCTTAGTGGGAGGCACAGATACGCAGTATTTT.

The chain combines TRBV6-8 with TRBJ2-7; no reliable D call. The germline V gene encodes CDR1 MNHGY and CDR2 SAAAGT. The germline V and J ends were trimmed by 9 bases and 2 bases, with 11 bases remaining between them. CDR3 length: 12 amino acids. This CDR3 is CASPGVTYEQYF. The DNA of the CDR3 is TGTGCCAGTCCAGGTGTAACCTACGAGCAGTACTTC.

This clone appeared a single time. The V and J genes are TRBV19 and TRBJ1-4, with D uncertain. The V gene lost 2 bases and the J gene lost 0 bases, with 7 bases spanning the gap. In germline, CDR1 is LNHDA, CDR2 SQIVND (reference sequence). The CDR3 sequence is 15 residues long. In DNA form, the CDR3 reads TGTGCCAGTAGTATACGCGGGACAACTAATGAAAAACTGTTTTTT. Translating it yields CASSIRGTTNEKLFF. The full variable domain, in which reference TRBV19 and TRBJ1-4 provide the parts outside the CDR3, is DGGITQSPKYLFRKEGQNVTLSCEQNLNHDAMYWYRQDPGQGLRLIYYSQIVNDFQKGDIAEGYSVSREKKESFPLTVTSAQKNPTAFYLCASSIRGTTNEKLFFGSGTQLSVL.

V is TRBV6-8 and J is TRBJ2-7; D remains unclear. Trimming stripped 8 bases from V and 2 bases from J, with 16 bases between. Per germline, CDR1 MNHGY and CDR2 SAAAGT. The CDR3 covers 14 residues. CDR3 amino acids: CASSPQMAPYEQYF. The CDR3 nucleotides read TGTGCCAGCTCCCCCCAAATGGCTCCCTACGAGCAGTACTTC.

This clone was seen only a few times. The chain joins TRBV5-5 to TRBJ2-6; 8 positions agree with TRBD1. V lost 4 bases, J lost 3 bases, and 15 bases stayed unmatched. CDR1 and CDR2 (germline): SGHKS, YYEKEE (reference sequence). The CDR3 has 19 residues. The CDR3 region has the DNA TGTGCCAGCAGCCTAAGCCGGACAGGGTTATTGCGTGGGGCCAACGTCCTGACTTTC. Amino acids: CASSLSRTGLLRGANVLTF.

This clone was seen only once. The genes are TRBV18 and TRBJ1-4; D is possibly TRBD1 (6 bases). The V end lost 3 bases, the J end lost 8 bases, and 16 bases lay between the germline ends. CDR3 length equals 15 residues. Looked up from germline, CDR1 is KGHSH and CDR2 is LQKENI. The CDR3 sequence is CASSPSANRDEKLFF. DNA for the CDR3: TGTGCCAGCTCACCGTCCGCGAACAGGGACGAAAAACTGTTTTTT.

This rearrangement joins TRBV5-4 to TRBJ2-5; unclear D gene. The germline V and J ends were trimmed by 3 bases and 2 bases, with 2 bases remaining between them. CDR1 is SGHNT, CDR2 YYREEE, per germline (reference sequence). This CDR3 has 11 residues. The CDR3 DNA reads TGTGCCAGCAGCTCGCAAGAGACCCAGTACTTC. Residues: CASSSQETQYF. Drawing the rest from reference TRBV5-4 and TRBJ2-5, the complete variable domain is ETGVTQSPTHLIKTRGQQVTLRCSSQSGHNTVSWYQQALGQGPQFIFQYYREEENGRGNFPPRFSGLQFPNYSSELNVNALELDDSALYLCASSSQETQYFGPGTRLLVL.